The 21 T cell receptor beta chains below were found in one sample sequenced in a study of T cell responses to AZD1222 COVID-19 vaccine. The method was immunoSEQ multiplex PCR; TCRdb's version includes in-frame clones alone and lacks a portion of them. The sample lists about 100,000 clones, about nine tenths occurring once. The sample here was peripheral blood, taken on day 0 of AZD1222 vaccination. These receptors came from an adult in good health.

V is TRBV5-6 and J is TRBJ2-4; D is unclear. This CDR3 comprises 13 residues. The V end lost 0 bases, the J end lost 1 base, and 2 bases lay between the germline ends. CDR1 and CDR2 (germline): SGHDT, YYEEEE. The CDR3 region is CASSLVAKNIQYF. CDR3 nucleotide sequence: TGTGCCAGCAGCTTGGTTGCCAAAAACATTCAGTACTTC.

V usage is TRBV27 and J usage is TRBJ2-2; 7 bases are shared with TRBD1. CDR1 is MNHEY and CDR2 is SMNVEV in the germline V gene (reference sequence). V trimming: 6 bases; J trimming: 5 bases; junction bases outside the gene matches: 6. The CDR3 runs 14 residues. The CDR3 sequence is CASSLDRATGELFF. In DNA form, the CDR3 reads TGTGCCAGCAGCCTCGACAGGGCGACCGGGGAGCTGTTTTTT.

About this clone: The sample holds other DNA sequences that translate to the same CDR3. In DNA form, the CDR3 reads TGTGCCAGCAGTGAGGACCGAAACTATGGCTACACCTTC. This codes for CASSEDRNYGYTF. V and J are TRBV2 and TRBJ1-2; D ambiguous. Looked up from germline, CDR1 is SNHLY and CDR2 is FYNNEI. Trimming left V 3 bases short and J 2 bases short, with 7 bases between. The CDR3 extends over 13 amino acids.

The chain couples TRBV10-3 to TRBJ2-5, with 11 nucleotides matching TRBD2. CDR3 length: 16 amino acids. V was pared by 3 bases and J by 5 bases, with 8 bases of the junction left unmatched. Germline V gene sequence: CDR1 ENHRY, CDR2 SYGVKD. The CDR3 loop reads CAISETSGGPKETQYF. The DNA of the CDR3 is TGTGCCATCAGTGAAACTAGCGGGGGCCCTAAGGAGACCCAGTACTTC.

In its sample, this clone was seen once. The rearrangement uses TRBV18 and TRBJ1-2; D perhaps matches TRBD1 (5 bases). The CDR3 length is 13 residues. Germline CDR1 is KGHSH and CDR2 is LQKENI. The germline V and J ends were trimmed by 2 bases and 8 bases, with 12 bases remaining between them. The CDR3 loop reads CASSPDQGGGYTF. The CDR3 DNA sequence: TGTGCCAGCTCACCAGACCAGGGCGGCGGCTACACCTTC.

This sequence joins TRBV6-1 and TRBJ2-5, with D perhaps TRBD1 or TRBD2 (7 bases each). CDR3 length: 16 residues. Germline CDR1 MNHNS, CDR2 SASEGT. Trimming shortened V by 0 bases and J by 4 bases, and 15 bases separated the two germline ends. Written as DNA, the CDR3 is TGTGCCAGCAGTGAAGCATATGCAGGGGGGGGAGAGACCCAGTACTTC. Translation: CASSEAYAGGGETQYF.

The chain uses TRBV6-2 or TRBV6-3 and TRBJ2-5; D is ambiguous. CDR1 and CDR2 from the germline V gene are MNHEY and SVGEGT. This CDR3 contains 12 residues. V was cut by 4 bases and J by 9 bases, with 12 bases left in between. CDR3 loop: CASSSHRGAQYF. DNA for the CDR3: TGTGCCAGCAGTTCCCACCGTGGGGCCCAGTACTTC.

The gene calls are TRBV2 and TRBJ1-2, with D possibly matching TRBD1 (6 bases). CDR3 length: 13 amino acids. CDR1 and CDR2 (germline): SNHLY, FYNNEI. V was pared by 3 bases and J by 7 bases, with 12 bases between. CDR3 coding DNA: TGTGCCAGCAGTGAGTCTCAGGGGAGTGGCTACACCTTC. Translated: CASSESQGSGYTF.

The V call is TRBV6-5, the J call TRBJ2-7; D not certain. Per the germline V gene, CDR1 is MNHEY and CDR2 is SVGAGI. V dropped 8 bases and J dropped 3 bases, with 20 bases sitting between them. There are 15 residues in the CDR3. CDR3 region: CASGRDPTPLYEQYF. The DNA of the CDR3 is TGTGCCAGCGGTCGAGACCCGACACCCCTCTACGAGCAGTACTTC.

This clone was seen a few times. The rearrangement uses TRBV10-1 and TRBJ2-7; D tentatively fits TRBD1 or TRBD2 (5 bases each). V was cut by 3 bases and J by 0 bases, with 12 bases left in between. This CDR3 is 15 amino acids long. Germline values: CDR1 WNHNN, CDR2 SYGVQD (reference sequence). The CDR3 sequence: CASSDPGATSYEQYF. DNA for the CDR3: TGCGCCAGCAGTGATCCCGGGGCCACCTCCTACGAGCAGTACTTC.

The chain combines TRBV11-2 with TRBJ1-1, with a possible D match to TRBD1 (5 bases). Germline lookup yields CDR1 SGHAT and CDR2 FQNNGV. The CDR3 extends over 15 amino acids. V lost 1 base and J lost 1, with 10 bases in between. CDR3 in amino acids: CASSLGMGPNTEAFF. The CDR3 DNA follows: TGTGCCAGCAGCTTAGGGATGGGGCCGAACACTGAAGCTTTCTTT. The full variable domain, its missing parts supplied by reference TRBV11-2 and TRBJ1-1, is EAGVAQSPRYKIIEKRQSVAFWCNPISGHATLYWYQQILGQGPKLLIQFQNNGVVDDSQLPKDRFSAERLKGVDSTLKIQPAKLEDSAVYLCASSLGMGPNTEAFFGQGTRLTVV.

J is TRBJ1-1 and V is TRBV11-2, with TRBD1 matching over 9 bases. The CDR3 extends over 14 amino acids. The ends lost 8 bases at V and 4 bases at J; junction bases unmatched: 8. Per germline, CDR1 SGHAT and CDR2 FQNNGV. The CDR3 spells CASFWDRVGTEAFF. The CDR3 coding sequence is TGTGCCAGCTTTTGGGACAGGGTCGGCACTGAAGCTTTCTTT. The entire variable domain, with the rest obtained from reference TRBV11-2 and TRBJ1-1, is as follows: EAGVAQSPRYKIIEKRQSVAFWCNPISGHATLYWYQQILGQGPKLLIQFQNNGVVDDSQLPKDRFSAERLKGVDSTLKIQPAKLEDSAVYLCASFWDRVGTEAFFGQGTRLTVV.

CDR3 nucleotide sequence: TGTGCCAGCAGCGCAAGACAGGGCCAGAACACTGAAGCTTTCTTT. This translates into CASSARQGQNTEAFF. J is TRBJ1-1 and V is TRBV6-5, with TRBD1 identical over 7 bases. This CDR3 region has 15 residues. Germline V lookup: CDR1 MNHEY, CDR2 SVGAGI. V was clipped by 6 bases and J by 1 base; unmatched bases: 8.

V gene TRBV5-6 combines with J gene TRBJ2-3; TRBD2 agrees at 10 bases. The V gene's germline CDR1 is SGHDT and CDR2 YYEEEE. The CDR3 spans 19 residues. Germline trimming cut 1 base from V and 0 bases from J; bases unmatched to any gene: 11. CDR3 amino acids: CASSLPLAGEIPSTDTQYF. The CDR3 DNA reads as TGTGCCAGCAGCTTGCCCCTAGCGGGGGAGATTCCTAGCACAGATACGCAGTATTTT. The full variable domain, rest sourced from reference TRBV5-6 and TRBJ2-3, is DAGVTQSPTHLIKTRGQQVTLRCSPKSGHDTVSWYQQALGQGPQFIFQYYEEEERQRGNFPDRFSGHQFPNYSSELNVNALLLGDSALYLCASSLPLAGEIPSTDTQYFGPGTRLTVL.

V usage is TRBV4-1 and J usage is TRBJ2-7, with D hard to call. With 1 base removed from V and 1 base from J, the gap between germline ends came to 8 bases. The CDR3 sequence is 14 residues long. Germline V gives CDR1 MGHRA, CDR2 YSYEKL. The DNA of the CDR3 is TGCGCCAGCAGCCAAGGCCCCTTTTCCTACGAGCAGTACTTC. Amino acid sequence: CASSQGPFSYEQYF.

The chain recombines TRBV11-1 with TRBJ1-2; the D is unclear. The CDR3 length is 14 residues. Germline CDR1 is SGHAT and CDR2 is FQDESV (reference sequence). V dropped 3 bases and J dropped 0 bases, with 8 bases sitting between them. CDR3 residues: CASSFDSSNYGYTF. DNA for the CDR3: TGTGCCAGCAGCTTTGATTCCTCTAACTATGGCTACACCTTC.

The DNA of the CDR3 is TGTGCCAGCAGTCCAAGCGGGGGCTTCGACACTGAAGCTTTCTTT. This gives the protein CASSPSGGFDTEAFF. J is TRBJ1-1 and V is TRBV7-9, with a tentative D call TRBD1 (6 bases). The CDR3 runs 15 residues. Germline lookup yields CDR1 SEHNR and CDR2 FQNEAQ (reference sequence). Trimming stripped 6 bases from V and 3 bases from J, with 17 bases between.

The chain couples TRBV18 to TRBJ2-3, with 10 bases aligning to TRBD2. Trimming at V came to 0 bases and at J to 3 bases, leaving 3 bases not matched to a gene. CDR1 and CDR2 from the germline V gene are KGHSH and LQKENI. The CDR3 contains 16 residues. CDR3 sequence reads: CASSPPQRGGTDTQYF. The CDR3 DNA reads as TGTGCCAGCTCACCACCACAGCGGGGGGGAACAGATACGCAGTATTTT. The variable domain in full, completed from reference TRBV18 and TRBJ2-3, reads NAGVMQNPRHLVRRRGQEARLRCSPMKGHSHVYWYRQLPEEGLKFMVYLQKENIIDESGMPKERFSAEFPKEGPSILRIQQVVRGDSAAYFCASSPPQRGGTDTQYFGPGTRLTVL.

This chain links TRBV6-5 with TRBJ1-1; no clear D. Germline V gene data show CDR1 as MNHEY and CDR2 as SVGAGI. V gave up 8 bases and J gave up 0 bases, with 10 bases separating them. The CDR3 extends over 13 amino acids. The CDR3 DNA reads TGTGCCAGCGACGAGGCAATGAACACTGAAGCTTTCTTT. Amino acid sequence: CASDEAMNTEAFF.

V and J are TRBV27 and TRBJ2-7; perhaps TRBD2 as D (5 bases). Trimming removed 3 bases at V and 2 bases at J, with 8 bases between. This CDR3 region has 13 residues. Germline assignment: CDR1 MNHEY and CDR2 SMNVEV (reference sequence). CDR3 in amino acids: CASSLRATYEQYF. As DNA, the CDR3 is TGTGCCAGCAGTTTGAGGGCTACCTACGAGCAGTACTTC.

The count of this clone is one. The chain joins TRBV5-1 to TRBJ2-1, with 7 nucleotides matching TRBD1. Losses at the gene ends were 4 bases for V and 9 bases for J; bases not matched to a gene: 10. CDR3 length: 14 residues. Germline lookup yields CDR1 SGHRS and CDR2 YFSETQ. The CDR3 sequence is CASSPRQGSPEQFF. CDR3 DNA: TGCGCCAGCAGCCCCCGACAGGGAAGCCCTGAGCAGTTCTTC.